The 14 T cell receptor beta chains below come from one sample, sequenced in a study of CD4 and CD8 cells across lung adenocarcinoma regions. TCRdb re-analysed the PCR reads in MiXCR, keeping a single row per CDR3 protein. Of around 10,000 distinct CDR3 sequences in the sample, under 50% were seen once. Sequencing was done on a sample of CD8+ T cells from the margin of a lung tumor. The receptors originated from a male donor with lung adenocarcinoma. The CD4 and CD8 labels of this study may be unreliable.

This clonotype was seen at least ten times. The chain links TRBV6-5 to TRBJ2-2; D perhaps matches TRBD2 (5 bases). The V gene's germline CDR1 is MNHEY and CDR2 SVGAGI. V was cut by 2 bases and J by 1 base, with 11 bases left in between. This CDR3 is 16 amino acids long. The CDR3 region has the DNA TGTGCCAGCAGTTACGGCGGAGGTTTGAACACCGGGGAGCTGTTTTTT. It specifies CASSYGGGLNTGELFF.

This chain links TRBV10-1 with TRBJ1-2, with a tentative D call TRBD1 (6 bases). Looked up from germline, CDR1 is WNHNN and CDR2 is SYGVQD (reference sequence). The CDR3 runs to 13 residues. Trimming left V 5 bases short and J 2 bases short, with 9 bases between. The CDR3 region is CASSPDSNYGYTF. The CDR3, as DNA: TGCGCCAGCAGTCCGGACAGCAACTATGGCTACACCTTC.

CDR3 amino acids: CASSLSRGLETQYF. In nucleotides, the CDR3 is TGTGCCAGCAGCTTATCACGCGGCCTAGAGACCCAGTACTTC. The rearrangement links TRBV7-9 to TRBJ2-1; D is uncertain. The end of the DNA is better explained by TRBJ2-5, so the J call may be wrong. Germline CDR1 SEHNR, CDR2 FQNEAQ (reference sequence). The CDR3 is 14 amino acids.

The chain uses TRBV6-1 and TRBJ2-3, with D possibly being TRBD2 (6 bases). The tail of the sequence fits TRBJ2-7 better, so the J call may be wrong. The CDR3 is made up of 12 amino acids. Germline V gene lookup returns CDR1 MNHNS and CDR2 SASEGT. CDR3: CASSEGLGKQYF. CDR3 nucleotides: TGTGCCAGCAGTGAGGGACTTGGTAAGCAGTACTTC.

Note on this clonotype: The junction departs from germline at one end; a sequencing error may be responsible. This rearrangement joins TRBV27 to TRBJ2-1, with 8 positions matching TRBD2. The CDR3 covers 14 residues. Germline lookup yields CDR1 MNHEY and CDR2 SMNVEV (reference sequence). The CDR3 protein is CAGSGGRDQDTQYF. The CDR3 coding sequence is TGTGCGGGGAGCGGGGGCCGGGACCAAGATACCCAGTATTTC.

At least ten counts were recorded for this clonotype. This chain joins TRBV5-6 and TRBJ2-1; D is perhaps TRBD1 (6 bases). This CDR3 spans 18 amino acids. Germline V gene data show CDR1 as SGHDT and CDR2 as YYEEEE. The V end was cut by 2 bases, the J end by 6 bases, with 24 bases between. Written as DNA, the CDR3 is TGTGCCAGCAGCTTTGGTGCAGGGGCCCCCCAAGGAGGCAATGAGCAGTTCTTC. Amino acid sequence: CASSFGAGAPQGGNEQFF. The whole variable domain, remainder taken from reference TRBV5-6 and TRBJ2-1, is DAGVTQSPTHLIKTRGQQVTLRCSPKSGHDTVSWYQQALGQGPQFIFQYYEEEERQRGNFPDRFSGHQFPNYSSELNVNALLLGDSALYLCASSFGAGAPQGGNEQFFGPGTRLTVL.

As regards this clonotype: One junction end does not reproduce the germline sequence, and a read error may be involved. The chain recombines TRBV7-7 with TRBJ2-3; 8 bases match TRBD2. The germline CDR1 and CDR2 sequences are SSHAT and FNYEAQ (reference sequence). The CDR3 has 14 amino acids. The CDR3 DNA sequence: TGTGCTAGCAGCCTCGGACTAGCCCCAGAGACGCAGTATTTT. This translates into CASSLGLAPETQYF.

The J gene is TRBJ2-3, the V gene TRBV6-1; D possibly uses TRBD1 or TRBD2 (5 bases each). Near its end, the DNA agrees better with TRBJ2-5, so the J call may be wrong. Per germline, CDR1 MNHNS and CDR2 SASEGT. The CDR3 has 14 residues. The CDR3 nucleotides are TGTGCCAGCAGTGGGACACAGGACTTTGATACCCAGTACTTC. Protein sequence: CASSGTQDFDTQYF.

Remarks on this clonotype: One junction end disagrees with the germline gene, perhaps due to a read error. The chain has TRBV6-1 and TRBJ1-5, with unresolved D. The CDR3 is 13 amino acids. From germline, CDR1 is MNHNS and CDR2 SASEGT. CDR3 loop: CASSVFQNQPHHF. DNA of the CDR3: TGTGCCAGCAGTGTGTTCCAAAATCAGCCCCACCACTTT.

As to this clonotype: The junction does not match germline at one end; this may be a read error. This chain uses TRBV25-1 with TRBJ2-6, with a possible D match to TRBD2 (7 bases). Germline values: CDR1 MGHDK, CDR2 SYGVNS. The CDR3 length is 20 residues. The CDR3 is CASSDLNTPGGADGANELSF. The CDR3 DNA reads as TGTGCCAGCAGTGACCTTAATACACCGGGGGGCGCTGATGGCGCCAACGAGCTGTCTTTC.

This clonotype was observed many times. V is TRBV6-1 and J is TRBJ2-1; 7 bases agree with TRBD2. The J call may be wrong; the DNA end is better matched by TRBJ2-7. This CDR3 spans 14 amino acids. Germline V gene sequence: CDR1 MNHNS, CDR2 SASEGT. CDR3 protein: CASSIRPTSSEQYF. The CDR3 bases are TGTGCCAGCAGTATCCGACCGACTAGCTCCGAGCAGTACTTC.

The rearrangement uses TRBV11-2 and TRBJ2-5; D gene unclear. There are 14 residues in the CDR3. V dropped 0 bases and J dropped 1 base, with 6 bases sitting between them. Per the germline V gene, CDR1 is SGHAT and CDR2 is FQNNGV. Here the CDR3 DNA reads TGTGCCAGCAGCTTAGAGATCTTCCAAGAGACCCAGTACTTC. Its translation is CASSLEIFQETQYF. Full variable domain (remainder filled in from reference TRBV11-2 and TRBJ2-5): EAGVAQSPRYKIIEKRQSVAFWCNPISGHATLYWYQQILGQGPKLLIQFQNNGVVDDSQLPKDRFSAERLKGVDSTLKIQPAKLEDSAVYLCASSLEIFQETQYFGPGTRLLVL.

This clonotype was observed at least ten times. The chain joins TRBV7-8 to TRBJ2-5; TRBD2 aligns across 9 bases. CDR3 length equals 15 residues. With 2 bases clipped from V and 5 bases from J, the junction kept 6 bases outside the gene matches. Germline V gene lookup returns CDR1 SGHVS and CDR2 FQNEAQ. CDR3 sequence reads: CASSLSRGGQETQYF. Here the CDR3 DNA reads TGTGCCAGCAGCTTATCGCGGGGGGGACAGGAGACCCAGTACTTC. Full variable domain (missing parts from reference TRBV7-8 and TRBJ2-5): GAGVSQSPRYKVAKRGQDVALRCDPISGHVSLFWYQQALGQGPEFLTYFQNEAQLDKSGLPSDRFFAERPEGSVSTLKIQRTQQEDSAVYLCASSLSRGGQETQYFGPGTRLLVL.

The V and J genes are TRBV7-7 and TRBJ2-2, with D tentatively TRBD2 (5 bases). Germline-derived CDR1 and CDR2 are SSHAT and FNYEAQ (reference sequence). The CDR3 is made up of 14 amino acids. In DNA form, the CDR3 reads TGTGCTAGCGTGCCCCTCCGGGACACCGGGGAGCTGTTTTTT. Its protein product is CASVPLRDTGELFF. Drawing the rest from reference TRBV7-7 and TRBJ2-2, the complete variable domain is GAGVSQSPRYKVTKRGQDVTLRCDPISSHATLYWYQQALGQGPEFLTYFNYEAQPDKSGLPSDRFSAERPEGSISTLTIQRTEQRDSAMYRCASVPLRDTGELFFGEGSRLTVL.